A single sample gave rise to the 16 T cell receptor beta chains below, sequenced in a study of shared clonotypes between healthy human individuals. Using immunoSEQ multiplex PCR, the repertoire was profiled, and TCRdb retains in-frame clones only, with some absent. Found here are approximately 470,000 clones, 81% of them singletons; the top ten hold about an eighth. Sequencing was carried out using PBMCs. The receptors come from a woman aged 40 to 50 in good health. Some clones in this sample may be carry-over from other donors' samples.

The table lists this clone with a count of one. A far larger clone is just one base off, so this is likely a read error. Other DNA sequences in the sample encode the same CDR3. The chain combines TRBV30 with TRBJ2-2; perhaps D is TRBD1 or TRBD2 (6 bases each). The CDR3 consists of 15 residues. V lost 3 bases and J 8 bases, leaving 19 bases between the germline ends. Germline V gene lookup returns CDR1 GTSNPN and CDR2 SVGIG (reference sequence). The CDR3 DNA follows: TGTGCCTGGAGGAGTGCAGGGGAGGATACAGGGGAGCTGTTTTTT. It encodes CAWRSAGEDTGELFF.

CDR3 sequence (DNA): TGCGCCAGCAGCCAATCGGGGTTCGACAATGAGCAGTTCTTC. Amino acids: CASSQSGFDNEQFF. The V and J genes are TRBV4-1 and TRBJ2-1; tentative D call: TRBD2 (5 bases). V lost 2 bases and J lost 5, with 10 bases in between. CDR1 is MGHRA, CDR2 YSYEKL, per germline. CDR3 length: 14 amino acids.

This clone was seen a few times. One base separates it from a far larger clone, so it is likely a read error. The chain combines TRBV5-1 with TRBJ2-7; D is ambiguous. This CDR3 is 13 amino acids long. Germline-derived CDR1 and CDR2 are SGHRS and YFSETQ. V was cut by 4 bases and J by 7 bases, with 15 bases left in between. The CDR3 here is CASSPDPVGEQYF. CDR3 DNA sequence: TGCGCCAGCAGCCCAGACCCCGTGGGTGAGCAGTACTTC.

Worth noting for this clone: This is likely an artifact of a read error, given a far larger clone one base away. This chain connects TRBV6-5 to TRBJ1-1, with 7 bases fitting TRBD1. Germline assignment: CDR1 MNHEY and CDR2 SVGAGI. The CDR3 sequence is 14 residues long. Germline trimming cut 6 bases from V and 1 base from J; bases unmatched to any gene: 5. CDR3 nucleotides: TGTGCCAGCAGATACGGACAGGCGAACACTGAAGCTTTCTTT. Its translation: CASRYGQANTEAFF.

The J gene is TRBJ2-2, the V gene TRBV2; D not certain. CDR1 is SNHLY and CDR2 is FYNNEI in the germline V gene. CDR3 length: 14 amino acids. V was clipped by 6 bases and J by 2 bases, with 10 bases between them. CDR3: CASRSGFNTGELFF. The CDR3 region has the DNA TGTGCCAGCAGATCCGGATTCAACACCGGGGAGCTGTTTTTT.

V gene TRBV5-1 combines with J gene TRBJ2-6, with a possible D match to TRBD1 (6 bases). The length of the CDR3 is 16 residues. Germline V gene lookup returns CDR1 SGHRS and CDR2 YFSETQ. V was shortened by 3 bases and J by 2 bases, with 12 bases between the two germline ends. The CDR3 DNA reads as TGCGCCAGCAGCTGGGCACAGGGTCCTGGGGCCAACGTCCTGACTTTC. It codes for CASSWAQGPGANVLTF.

The chain combines TRBV27 with TRBJ1-1; tentative D call: TRBD1 (5 bases). Germline V gene data show CDR1 as MNHEY and CDR2 as SMNVEV (reference sequence). This CDR3 comprises 13 residues. V lost 4 bases and J lost 7, with 13 bases in between. The CDR3 sequence is CASSSYPDSEAFF. CDR3 nucleotide sequence: TGTGCCAGCAGTTCCTACCCAGACAGTGAAGCTTTCTTT.

V is TRBV7-8 and J is TRBJ2-7, with 10 bases lining up with TRBD1. The length of the CDR3 is 16 residues. Germline V CDR1 and CDR2: SGHVS, FQNEAQ. The ends lost 5 bases at V and 0 bases at J; junction bases unmatched: 7. CDR3 DNA: TGTGCCAGCAGCGCATATCGGGACAGGGGCTCCTACGAGCAGTACTTC. Its translation: CASSAYRDRGSYEQYF.

The chain uses TRBV30 and TRBJ2-4; possibly TRBD1 or TRBD2 for D (5 bases each). Trimming took off 7 bases at V and 3 bases at J, with 13 bases between the two ends. Germline CDR1 reads GTSNPN; CDR2 reads SVGIG (reference sequence). The CDR3 loop spans 13 amino acids. DNA for the CDR3: TGTGCCTCTAGTCGGGACGGCAAAAACATTCAGTACTTC. This gives the protein CASSRDGKNIQYF.

The gene calls are TRBV28 and TRBJ2-7; possibly TRBD1 or TRBD2 for D (5 bases each). Trimming left V 5 bases short and J 0 bases short, with 14 bases between. Germline assignment: CDR1 MDHEN and CDR2 SYDVKM. The CDR3 contains 15 residues. In DNA form, the CDR3 reads TGTGCCAGCAGTCCAACCGGGACCCTCTCCTACGAGCAGTACTTC. Protein: CASSPTGTLSYEQYF.

The chain employs TRBV6-5 and TRBJ2-7; unclear D gene. Trimming pared 7 bases from V and 5 bases from J, leaving 15 bases between. The CDR3 runs to 13 residues. Germline CDR1 is MNHEY and CDR2 is SVGAGI. The CDR3 spells CASTLSEINEQYF. DNA of the CDR3: TGTGCCAGCACCCTATCCGAGATCAACGAGCAGTACTTC.

The V call is TRBV27, the J call TRBJ1-2; D is unclear. The CDR3 has 12 amino acids. Trimming shortened V by 4 bases and J by 3 bases, and 6 bases separated the two germline ends. CDR1 MNHEY and CDR2 SMNVEV come from the germline V gene (reference sequence). In nucleotides, the CDR3 is TGTGCCAGCAGTTCTGCAGACTATGGCTACACCTTC. Amino acid sequence: CASSSADYGYTF.

The count of this clone is one. The chain couples TRBV18 to TRBJ2-2; D is perhaps TRBD2 (6 bases). Germline V gene data show CDR1 as KGHSH and CDR2 as LQKENI. This CDR3 contains 15 residues. Trimming shortened V by 2 bases and J by 2 bases, and 9 bases separated the two germline ends. The CDR3 protein is CASSPGGSNTGELFF. As DNA, the CDR3 is TGTGCCAGCTCACCAGGAGGGAGCAACACCGGGGAGCTGTTTTTT.

This clone has more than one count but fewer than ten. The chain combines TRBV19 with TRBJ1-4; TRBD1 is a possible D gene (5 bases). The CDR3 totals 14 residues. Per the germline V gene, CDR1 is LNHDA and CDR2 is SQIVND (reference sequence). V was cut by 4 bases and J by 3 bases, with 9 bases left in between. This CDR3 is CASSTAGSNEKLFF. Written as DNA, the CDR3 is TGTGCCAGTAGTACGGCAGGGTCTAATGAAAAACTGTTTTTT. Full variable domain (remainder filled in from reference TRBV19 and TRBJ1-4): DGGITQSPKYLFRKEGQNVTLSCEQNLNHDAMYWYRQDPGQGLRLIYYSQIVNDFQKGDIAEGYSVSREKKESFPLTVTSAQKNPTAFYLCASSTAGSNEKLFFGSGTQLSVL.

This chain links TRBV6-4 with TRBJ2-1; D remains ambiguous. CDR1 and CDR2 from the germline V gene are MRHNA and SNTAGT. The CDR3 contains 13 residues. V shed 0 bases and J shed 9 bases, with 9 bases lying between them. The CDR3: CASSDSNLGEQFF. The CDR3 nucleotides are TGTGCCAGCAGTGACTCGAATTTAGGTGAGCAGTTCTTC.

In its sample, this clone was seen once. V gene TRBV5-1 combines with J gene TRBJ2-7; 13 nucleotides line up with TRBD2. The CDR3 sequence is 15 residues long. Trimming took 5 bases from V and 4 from J; bases not matched to a gene: 6. Per germline, CDR1 SGHRS and CDR2 YFSETQ. The CDR3 is CASRFGTSGAYEQYF. The CDR3 bases are TGCGCCAGCAGATTTGGGACTAGCGGGGCTTACGAGCAGTACTTC.